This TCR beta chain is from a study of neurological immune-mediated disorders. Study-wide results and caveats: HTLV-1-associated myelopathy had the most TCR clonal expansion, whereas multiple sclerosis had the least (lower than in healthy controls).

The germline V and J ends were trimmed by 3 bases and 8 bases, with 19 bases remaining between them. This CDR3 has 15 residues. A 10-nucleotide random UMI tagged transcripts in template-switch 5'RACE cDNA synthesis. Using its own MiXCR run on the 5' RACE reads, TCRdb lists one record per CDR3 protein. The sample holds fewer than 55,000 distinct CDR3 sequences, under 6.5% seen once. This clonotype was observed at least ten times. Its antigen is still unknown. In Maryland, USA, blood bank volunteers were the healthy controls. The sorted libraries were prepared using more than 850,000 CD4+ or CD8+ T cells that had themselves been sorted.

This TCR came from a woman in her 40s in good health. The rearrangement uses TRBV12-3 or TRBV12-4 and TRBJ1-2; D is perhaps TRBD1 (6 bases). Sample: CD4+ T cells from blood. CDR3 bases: TGTGCCAGCAGTTTGGATCCGGGGACCGGGGGCGGCTACACCTTC. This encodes CASSLDPGTGGGYTF.